The clone carrying this T cell receptor beta chain was detected ten times or more. TCR beta CDR3 regions were amplified from RNA. First-round RT-PCR of the TCR CDR3 relied on the HTBI primer set. TCRdb passed the multiplex PCR reads through MiXCR, listing each CDR3 protein once. The sample records around 300,000 distinct CDR3 sequences, 13% being singletons. These data originate in a study of T cells in Graves' hyperthyroidism and ophthalmopathy. The sequencing input was blood. The clonotype was recovered from a woman in her twenties or thirties with Graves' hyperthyroidism that later progressed to Graves' ophthalmopathy.

Here the CDR3 DNA reads TGTGCCAGCAGTTTATCCCGGGCCGGGGAGGCTGAAGCTTTCTTT. Protein product: CASSLSRAGEAEAFF. V is TRBV28 and J is TRBJ1-1; D call uncertain. This CDR3 has 15 residues. Trimming pared 1 base from V and 6 bases from J, leaving 15 bases between. Germline assignment: CDR1 MDHEN and CDR2 SYDVKM.